This T cell receptor beta chain was recorded in a study of T cells in Graves' hyperthyroidism and ophthalmopathy (dated by TCRdb to about 2019). Some background on the complete study: Peripheral blood samples were taken at initial diagnosis, before any treatment was given. Following sampling, methimazole starting at 30 mg daily was given to hyperthyroidism patients, and high-dose intravenous methylprednisolone was given to ophthalmopathy patients. Prospective prediction of ophthalmopathy was tested in an independent validation cohort consisting of under 20 hyperthyroidism patients and more than 15 patients who later progressed to ophthalmopathy. TCR V-J signatures able to tell the groups apart were searched for in a discovery cohort of some 100 patients, of whom under 45 had Graves' ophthalmopathy and under 65 had stable Graves' hyperthyroidism. The study also compared thyroid tissue and blood T-cell repertoires from 5 to 7 Graves' hyperthyroidism patients. The 90 to 100 discovery patients were randomly split 7:3 into training and test sets. TCR Vbeta CDR3 sequencing of 120 to 150 peripheral blood samples (approximately 44 ophthalmopathy, some 75 hyperthyroidism and approximately 17 progressor patients) is reported in the paper. What the study reported, not specific to this receptor: A model built on a 13 V-J signature distinguished ophthalmopathy from stable hyperthyroidism, reaching 87.88% sensitivity and about 81% specificity in cross-validation and 80%/75% in testing. In validation, the model predicted progression to ophthalmopathy with approximately 71% sensitivity and over 72% specificity, a median of about 6.7 months before onset. No statistical method was used to set the sample size in advance, and investigators knew the group allocation. Most expanded thyroid clonotypes (frequency above 0.001) were also detected in blood, a finding suggesting that blood repertoires may reflect thyroid immune responses.

This clonotype appeared many times. No cognate antigen has been identified for it. The junction departs from germline at one end; a sequencing error may be responsible. A patient counted as having stable Graves' hyperthyroidism if no progression to ophthalmopathy occurred over 18 months of follow-up. Hyperthyroidism patients were newly diagnosed, with disease duration under 2 months, and aged 18 to 65 years. The study excluded patients with uncontrolled infections, other autoimmune diseases, pregnancy or lactation. Diagnoses relied on clinical symptoms, serum thyroxine and TRAb, thyroid ultrasound and orbital computed tomography. PBMCs were isolated from roughly 10 ml of fresh peripheral blood by Ficoll-Paque density gradient centrifugation. Trizol reagent was used to extract total RNA, and RNA quality was then checked on an Agilent 2100 Bioanalyzer. The TCR beta CDR3 regions were amplified from RNA transcripts. For the first round of RT-PCR on the TCR CDR3, the HTBI primer set was used together with the Qiagen OneStep RT-PCR kit. Libraries were constructed in a second round of multiplex PCR, after which size selection and purification were performed. Libraries were sequenced paired-end with 100 bp reads on an Illumina HiSeq2000. In the source study's methods: SOAPnuke was used to process the raw data, with reads discarded if the reads contained adapters or uncalled bases, had a mean Phred below 15, or lacked an exact constant-primer or identifier match. COPE v1.2.5 was used to merge high-quality paired reads, and clonotypes were defined as unique nucleotide sequences. MiTCR v1.1 was used to align the clonotypes against IMGT TRBV, TRBD and TRBJ reference segments. Analysis was restricted to V-J combinations with a frequency above 0.0001, which covered roughly 99% of repertoires. A TCS score was defined as the ratio of F50 (clonal expansion) to E x V (chaos), with BLOSUM62-based TCRdist applied between CDR3 peptides within each V-J. Welch's t-statistics and random forest reduced around 510 V-J features to 13, which were used in a naive Bayes classifier (R e1071). TCRdb redid the processing of the public reads, applying fastp at Q25 and MiXCR, and retained in-frame beta chains. Rows with one shared CDR3 protein collapse into an entry with the most common genes and DNA. These V and J calls originate from TCRdb's pipeline instead of the authors' own analysis. The sample table records 340,000 or so distinct CDR3 sequences; 16% of these occur just once. 33% of the sample belongs to the ten largest clones.

From the cysteine up to the phenylalanine, the CDR3 has a length of 14 residues. The entry retains the CDR3 DNA only, 42 bases that are in frame from base 1. This TCR was recovered from a man aged 25 to 40 with Graves' hyperthyroidism. Input material: blood. The chain is assembled from TRBV12-3 or TRBV12-4 and TRBJ2-7; TRBD2 matches 9 bases in the middle. The DNA is TGTGCCAGCAGTGTAGCGGGAGAATCCTACGAGCAGTACTTC. It translates as CASSVAGESYEQYF.